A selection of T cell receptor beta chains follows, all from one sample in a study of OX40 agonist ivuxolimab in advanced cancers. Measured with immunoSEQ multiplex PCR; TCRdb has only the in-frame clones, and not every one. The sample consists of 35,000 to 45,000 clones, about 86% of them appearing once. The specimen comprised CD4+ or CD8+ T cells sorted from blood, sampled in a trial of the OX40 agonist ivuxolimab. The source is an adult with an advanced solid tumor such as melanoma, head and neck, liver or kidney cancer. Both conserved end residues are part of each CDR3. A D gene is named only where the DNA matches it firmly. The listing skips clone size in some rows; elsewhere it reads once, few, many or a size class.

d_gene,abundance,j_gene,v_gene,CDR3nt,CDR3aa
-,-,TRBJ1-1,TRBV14,TGTGCCAGCAGCCCTCTGGGGGTAAACACTGAAGCTTTCTTT,CASSPLGVNTEAFF
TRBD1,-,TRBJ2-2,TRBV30,TGTGCCTGGAGACTCGGGACAGGCAACACCGGGGAGCTGTTTTTT,CAWRLGTGNTGELFF
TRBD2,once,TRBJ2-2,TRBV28,TGTGCCAGCAGTTTATGGGGGTCTAGCGGGACCGGGGAGCTGTTTTTT,CASSLWGSSGTGELFF
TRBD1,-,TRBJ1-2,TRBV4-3,TGCGCCAGCAGCCAAGACAGGACAGGGGTGGACTATGGCTACACCTTC,CASSQDRTGVDYGYTF
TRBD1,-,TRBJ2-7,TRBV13,TGTGCCAGCAGCTTAAGGGGACAGGGTTACGAGCAGTACTTC,CASSLRGQGYEQYF
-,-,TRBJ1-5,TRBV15,TGTGCCACCAGCAGAGCGGTCGGAAATAGCAATCAGCCCCAGCATTTT,CATSRAVGNSNQPQHF
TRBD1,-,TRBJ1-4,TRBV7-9,TGTGCCAGCAGCTTGACAGGGGGCATGGAAAAACTGTTTTTT,CASSLTGGMEKLFF
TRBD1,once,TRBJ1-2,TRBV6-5,TGTGCCAGCAGTCCGACAGGGGGGGCCTATGGCTACACCTTC,CASSPTGGAYGYTF
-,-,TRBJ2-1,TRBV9,TGTGCCAGCAGCGTTACAGGGAGGTACAATGAGCAGTTCTTC,CASSVTGRYNEQFF
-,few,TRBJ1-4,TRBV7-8,TGTGCCAGCAGCTTAGGGGGGGCAGGCCTGAATGAAAAACTGTTTTTT,CASSLGGAGLNEKLFF
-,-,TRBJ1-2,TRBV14,TGTGCCAGCAGCCACGGACAGCCCTTATTCTATGGCTACACCTTC,CASSHGQPLFYGYTF
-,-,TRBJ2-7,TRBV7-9,TGCGCCAGCAGCGCACAGGGCGAGGACGAGCAGTACTTC,CASSAQGEDEQYF
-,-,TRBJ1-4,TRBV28,TGTGCCAGCACCACCGGGACCCTGAATGAAAAACTGTTTTTT,CASTTGTLNEKLFF
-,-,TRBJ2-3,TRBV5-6,TGTGCCAGCAGCTTGTTGGCGGGTGGGGCGGATACGCAGTATTTT,CASSLLAGGADTQYF
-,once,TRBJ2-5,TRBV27,TGTGCCAGCAGTTTATTTGACGGACAAGAGACCCAGTACTTC,CASSLFDGQETQYF
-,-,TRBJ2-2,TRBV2,TGTGCCAGCAGCCCCACTGCGACGGTAGCCGGGGAGCTGTTTTTT,CASSPTATVAGELFF
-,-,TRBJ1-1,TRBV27,TGTGCCAGCAGTTTGCGCCAGGGGAACACTGAAGCTTTCTTT,CASSLRQGNTEAFF